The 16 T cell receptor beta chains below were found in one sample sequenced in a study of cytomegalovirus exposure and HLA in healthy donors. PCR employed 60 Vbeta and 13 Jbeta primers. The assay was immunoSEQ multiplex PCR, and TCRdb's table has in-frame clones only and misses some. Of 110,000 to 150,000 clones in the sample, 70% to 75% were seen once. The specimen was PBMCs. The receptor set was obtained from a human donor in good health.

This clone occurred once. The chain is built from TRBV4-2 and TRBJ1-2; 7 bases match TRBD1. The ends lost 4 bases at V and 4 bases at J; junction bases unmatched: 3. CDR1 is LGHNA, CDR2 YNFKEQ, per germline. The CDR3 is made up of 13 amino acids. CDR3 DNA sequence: TGTGCCAGCAGCCTCGGACAGGCCTATGGCTACACCTTC. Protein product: CASSLGQAYGYTF.

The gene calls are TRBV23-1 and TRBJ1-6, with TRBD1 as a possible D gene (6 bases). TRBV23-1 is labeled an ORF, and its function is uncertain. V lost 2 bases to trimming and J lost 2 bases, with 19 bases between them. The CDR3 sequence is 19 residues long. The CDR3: CASSQRGDTPRAYNSPLHF. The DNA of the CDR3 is TGCGCCAGCAGTCAACGTGGGGACACCCCCCGCGCCTATAATTCACCCCTCCACTTT.

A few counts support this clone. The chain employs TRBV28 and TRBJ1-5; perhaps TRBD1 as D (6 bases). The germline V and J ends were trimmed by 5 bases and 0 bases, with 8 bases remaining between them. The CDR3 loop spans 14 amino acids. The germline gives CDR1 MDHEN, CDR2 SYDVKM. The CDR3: CASSPDSSNQPQHF. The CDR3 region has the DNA TGTGCCAGCAGTCCGGACAGTAGCAATCAGCCCCAGCATTTT. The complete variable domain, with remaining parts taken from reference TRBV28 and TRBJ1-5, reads DVKVTQSSRYLVKRTGEKVFLECVQDMDHENMFWYRQDPGLGLRLIYFSYDVKMKEKGDIPEGYSVSREKKERFSLILESASTNQTSMYLCASSPDSSNQPQHFGDGTRLSIL.

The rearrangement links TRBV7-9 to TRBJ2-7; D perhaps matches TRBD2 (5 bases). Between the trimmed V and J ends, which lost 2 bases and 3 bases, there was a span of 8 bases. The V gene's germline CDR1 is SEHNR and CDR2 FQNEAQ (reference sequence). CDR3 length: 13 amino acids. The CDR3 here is CASSLRGLYEQYF. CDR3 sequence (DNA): TGTGCCAGCAGCTTAAGAGGACTCTACGAGCAGTACTTC. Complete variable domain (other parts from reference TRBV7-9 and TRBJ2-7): DTGVSQNPRHKITKRGQNVTFRCDPISEHNRLYWYRQTLGQGPEFLTYFQNEAQLEKSRLLSDRFSAERPKGSFSTLEIQRTEQGDSAMYLCASSLRGLYEQYFGPGTRLTVT.

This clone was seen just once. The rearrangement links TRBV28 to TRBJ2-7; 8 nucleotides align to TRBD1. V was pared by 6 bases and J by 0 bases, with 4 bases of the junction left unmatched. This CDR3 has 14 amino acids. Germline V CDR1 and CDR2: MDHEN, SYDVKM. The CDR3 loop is CASRWTGSSYEQYF. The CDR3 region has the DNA TGTGCCAGCAGATGGACAGGGAGCTCCTACGAGCAGTACTTC.

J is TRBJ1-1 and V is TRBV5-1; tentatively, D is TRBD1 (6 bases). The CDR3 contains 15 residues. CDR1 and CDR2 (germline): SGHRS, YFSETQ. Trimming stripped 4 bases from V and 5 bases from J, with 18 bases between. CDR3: CASSPGAGRGTEAFF. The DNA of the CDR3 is TGCGCCAGCAGCCCAGGGGCAGGGAGAGGTACTGAAGCTTTCTTT.

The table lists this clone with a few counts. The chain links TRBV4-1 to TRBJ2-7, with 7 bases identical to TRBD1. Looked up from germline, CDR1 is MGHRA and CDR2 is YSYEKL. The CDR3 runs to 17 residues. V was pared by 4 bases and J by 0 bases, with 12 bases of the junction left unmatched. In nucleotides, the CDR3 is TGCGCCAGCAGCCTCCTCCTGGGTGCAGGGGGCTCCTACGAGCAGTACTTC. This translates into CASSLLLGAGGSYEQYF.

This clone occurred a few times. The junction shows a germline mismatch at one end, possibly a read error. The CDR3 loop reads CASSLTGREWVF. The CDR3 bases are TGTGCCAGCAGCTTAACAGGGCGGGAATGGGTCTTC. The V and J genes are TRBV7-3 and TRBJ2-1; D may be TRBD2 (6 bases). This CDR3 comprises 12 residues. Germline values: CDR1 SGHTA, CDR2 FQGTGA.

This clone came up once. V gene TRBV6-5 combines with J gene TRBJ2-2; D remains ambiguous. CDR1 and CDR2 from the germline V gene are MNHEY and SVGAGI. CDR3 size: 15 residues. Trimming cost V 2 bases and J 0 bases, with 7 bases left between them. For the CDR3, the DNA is TGTGCCAGCAGTTACGGTAGCCCGAACACCGGGGAGCTGTTTTTT. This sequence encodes CASSYGSPNTGELFF.

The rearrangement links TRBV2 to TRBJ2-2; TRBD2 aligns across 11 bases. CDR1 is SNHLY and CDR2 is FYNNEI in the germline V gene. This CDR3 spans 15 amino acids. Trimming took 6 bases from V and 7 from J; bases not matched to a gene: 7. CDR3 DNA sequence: TGTGCCAGCAGAGTTACTAGCGGGGGCGGCGGGGAGCTGTTTTTT. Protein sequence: CASRVTSGGGGELFF.

DNA for the CDR3: TGTGCCAGCAGCATACTAGCGGGGGGGCCGAGATTTGAGACCCAGTACTTC. Translation: CASSILAGGPRFETQYF. The rearrangement joins TRBV5-6 to TRBJ2-5; 13 bases agree with TRBD2. CDR1 SGHDT and CDR2 YYEEEE come from the germline V gene. CDR3 length: 17 residues. Trimming removed 4 bases from V and 5 bases from J; junction bases left unmatched: 11.

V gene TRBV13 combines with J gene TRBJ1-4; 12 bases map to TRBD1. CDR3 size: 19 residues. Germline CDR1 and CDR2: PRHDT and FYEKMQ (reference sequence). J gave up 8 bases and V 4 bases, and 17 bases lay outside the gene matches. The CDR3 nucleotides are TGTGCCAGCAGCTCCCCAGCCCGGGACAGGGGGCGCCCCCGGGAAAAACTGTTTTTT. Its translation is CASSSPARDRGRPREKLFF.

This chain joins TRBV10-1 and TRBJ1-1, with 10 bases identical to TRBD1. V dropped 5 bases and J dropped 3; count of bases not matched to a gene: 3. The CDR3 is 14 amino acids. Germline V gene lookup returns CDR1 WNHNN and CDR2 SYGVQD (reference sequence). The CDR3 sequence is CASSPGQGDTEAFF. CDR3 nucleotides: TGCGCCAGCAGTCCCGGACAGGGGGACACTGAAGCTTTCTTT.

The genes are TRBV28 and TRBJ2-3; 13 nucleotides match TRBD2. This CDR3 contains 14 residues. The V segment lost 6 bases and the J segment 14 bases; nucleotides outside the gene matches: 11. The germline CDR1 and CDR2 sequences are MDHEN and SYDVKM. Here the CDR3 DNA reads TGTGCCAGCAGGCGAGCGACTAGCGGGAGGCGATCGTATTTT. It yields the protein CASRRATSGRRSYF.

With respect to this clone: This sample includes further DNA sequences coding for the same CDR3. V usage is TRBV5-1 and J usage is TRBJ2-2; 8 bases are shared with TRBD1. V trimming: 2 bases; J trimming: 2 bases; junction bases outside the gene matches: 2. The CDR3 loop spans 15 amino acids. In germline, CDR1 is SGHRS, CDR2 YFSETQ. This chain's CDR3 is CASSFRGLNTGELFF. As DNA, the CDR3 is TGCGCCAGCAGCTTCAGGGGGCTTAACACCGGGGAGCTGTTTTTT.

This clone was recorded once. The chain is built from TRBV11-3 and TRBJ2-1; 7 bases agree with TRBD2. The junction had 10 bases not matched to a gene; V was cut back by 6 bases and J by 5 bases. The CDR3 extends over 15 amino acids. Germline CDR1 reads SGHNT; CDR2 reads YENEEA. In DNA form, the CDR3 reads TGTGCCAGCAGGCCGACTAGCCCAACTCACAATGAGCAGTTCTTC. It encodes CASRPTSPTHNEQFF.